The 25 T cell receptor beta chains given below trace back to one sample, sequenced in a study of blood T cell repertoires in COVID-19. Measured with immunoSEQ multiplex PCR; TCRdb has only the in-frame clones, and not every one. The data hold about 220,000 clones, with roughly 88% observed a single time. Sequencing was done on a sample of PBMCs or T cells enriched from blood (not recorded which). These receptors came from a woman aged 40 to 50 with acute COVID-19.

DNA of the CDR3: TGTGCCAGCAGTGGCCGATCGGGGTACGAGACCTACGAGCAGTACGTC. It encodes CASSGRSGYETYEQYV. The chain is built from TRBV6-1 and TRBJ2-7; TRBD2 is a possible D gene (5 bases). V lost 4 bases and J 2 bases, leaving 18 bases between the germline ends. The germline V gene encodes CDR1 MNHNS and CDR2 SASEGT. The CDR3 extends over 16 amino acids.

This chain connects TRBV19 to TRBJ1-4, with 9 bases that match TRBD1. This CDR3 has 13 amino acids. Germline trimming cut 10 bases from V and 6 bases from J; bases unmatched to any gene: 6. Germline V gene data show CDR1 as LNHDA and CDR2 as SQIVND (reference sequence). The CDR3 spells CATRGTGYEKLFF. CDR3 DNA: TGTGCCACCCGAGGGACAGGGTATGAAAAACTGTTTTTT.

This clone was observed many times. CDR3 protein: CSVKGTKTLKRTPGELFF. The CDR3 bases are TGCAGCGTGAAAGGGACTAAAACTTTGAAACGAACACCCGGGGAGCTGTTTTTT. The chain recombines TRBV29-1 with TRBJ2-2; 7 positions agree with TRBD2. Trimming removed 6 bases from V and 6 bases from J; junction bases left unmatched: 22. CDR3 length: 18 residues. Germline V gene sequence: CDR1 SQVTM, CDR2 ANQGSEA.

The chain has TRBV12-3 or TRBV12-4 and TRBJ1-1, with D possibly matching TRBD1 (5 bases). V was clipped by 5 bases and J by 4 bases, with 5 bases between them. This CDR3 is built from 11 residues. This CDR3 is CASSTGTEAFF. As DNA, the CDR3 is TGTGCCAGCAGTACAGGCACTGAAGCTTTCTTT.

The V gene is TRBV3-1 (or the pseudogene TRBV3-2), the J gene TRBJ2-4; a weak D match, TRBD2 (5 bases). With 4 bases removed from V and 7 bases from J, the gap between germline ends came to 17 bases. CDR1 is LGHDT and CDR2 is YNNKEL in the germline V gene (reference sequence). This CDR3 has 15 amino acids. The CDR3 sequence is CASSRDRGVWNIQYF. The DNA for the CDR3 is TGTGCCAGCAGCCGAGATCGGGGAGTTTGGAACATTCAGTACTTC.

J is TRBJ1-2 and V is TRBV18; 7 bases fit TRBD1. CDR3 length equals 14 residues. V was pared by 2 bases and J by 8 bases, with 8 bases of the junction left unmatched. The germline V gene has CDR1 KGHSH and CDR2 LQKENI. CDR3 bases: TGTGCCAGCTCACCAGACCAGGGGGGCTACGGCTACACCTTC. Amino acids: CASSPDQGGYGYTF.

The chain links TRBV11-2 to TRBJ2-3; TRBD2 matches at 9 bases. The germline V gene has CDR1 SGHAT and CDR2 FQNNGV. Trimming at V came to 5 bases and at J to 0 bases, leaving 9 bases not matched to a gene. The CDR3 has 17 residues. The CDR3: CASSREGTSYSTDTQYF. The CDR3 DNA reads TGTGCCAGCAGCCGCGAAGGGACTAGCTATAGCACAGATACGCAGTATTTT.

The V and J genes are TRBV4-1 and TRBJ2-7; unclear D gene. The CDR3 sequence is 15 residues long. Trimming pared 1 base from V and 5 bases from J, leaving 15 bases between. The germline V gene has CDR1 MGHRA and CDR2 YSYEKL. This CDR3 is CASSQVPSGGHEQYF. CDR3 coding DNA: TGCGCCAGCAGCCAAGTTCCATCTGGTGGCCACGAGCAGTACTTC.

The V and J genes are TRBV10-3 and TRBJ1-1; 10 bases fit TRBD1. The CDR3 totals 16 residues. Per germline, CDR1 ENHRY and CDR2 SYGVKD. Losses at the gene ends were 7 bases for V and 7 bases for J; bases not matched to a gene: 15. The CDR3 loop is CAIKSDRGRENSEAFF. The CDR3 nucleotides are TGTGCCATCAAGTCCGACAGGGGGCGTGAAAATAGTGAAGCTTTCTTT.

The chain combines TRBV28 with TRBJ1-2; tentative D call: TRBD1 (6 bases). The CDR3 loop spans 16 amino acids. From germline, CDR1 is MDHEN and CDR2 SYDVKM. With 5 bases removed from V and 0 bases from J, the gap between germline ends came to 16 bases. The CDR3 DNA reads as TGTGCCAGCAGTGCAGGGGCGTACGGAGCTAACTATGGCTACACCTTC. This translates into CASSAGAYGANYGYTF.

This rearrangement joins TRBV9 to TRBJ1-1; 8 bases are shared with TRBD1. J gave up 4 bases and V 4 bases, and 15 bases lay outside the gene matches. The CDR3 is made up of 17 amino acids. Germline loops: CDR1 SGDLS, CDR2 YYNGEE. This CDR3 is CASSPDPFSGGFTEAFF. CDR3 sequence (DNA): TGTGCCAGCAGCCCCGATCCCTTTTCAGGGGGCTTCACTGAAGCTTTCTTT.

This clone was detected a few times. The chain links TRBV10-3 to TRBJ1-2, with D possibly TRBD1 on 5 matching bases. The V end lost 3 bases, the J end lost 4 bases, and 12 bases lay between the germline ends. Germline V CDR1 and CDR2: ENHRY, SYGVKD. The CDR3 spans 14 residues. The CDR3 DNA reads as TGTGCCATCAGTGAATCGGGGGAGCTCTATGGCTACACCTTC. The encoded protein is CAISESGELYGYTF.

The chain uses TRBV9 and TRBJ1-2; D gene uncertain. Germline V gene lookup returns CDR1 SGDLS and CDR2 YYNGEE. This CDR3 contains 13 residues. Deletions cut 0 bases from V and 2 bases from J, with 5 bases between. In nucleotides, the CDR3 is TGTGCCAGCAGCGTAGAGGAGAACTATGGCTACACCTTC. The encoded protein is CASSVEENYGYTF. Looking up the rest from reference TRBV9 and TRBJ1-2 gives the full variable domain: DSGVTQTPKHLITATGQRVTLRCSPRSGDLSVYWYQQSLDQGLQFLIQYYNGEERAKGNILERFSAQQFPDLHSELNLSSLELGDSALYFCASSVEENYGYTFGSGTRLTVV.

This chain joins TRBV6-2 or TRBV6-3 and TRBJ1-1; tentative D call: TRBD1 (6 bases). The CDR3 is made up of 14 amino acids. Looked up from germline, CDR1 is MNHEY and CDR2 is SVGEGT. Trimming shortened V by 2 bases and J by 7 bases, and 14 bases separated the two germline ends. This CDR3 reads CASSYARQAGEAFF. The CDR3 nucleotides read TGTGCCAGCAGTTACGCGCGACAGGCAGGTGAAGCTTTCTTT.

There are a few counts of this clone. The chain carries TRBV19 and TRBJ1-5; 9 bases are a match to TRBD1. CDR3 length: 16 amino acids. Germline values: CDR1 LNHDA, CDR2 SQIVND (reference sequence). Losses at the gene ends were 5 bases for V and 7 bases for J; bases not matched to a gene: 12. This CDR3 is CASSVLTGGDGQPQHF. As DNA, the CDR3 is TGTGCCAGTAGTGTTTTAACAGGGGGCGACGGGCAGCCCCAGCATTTT.

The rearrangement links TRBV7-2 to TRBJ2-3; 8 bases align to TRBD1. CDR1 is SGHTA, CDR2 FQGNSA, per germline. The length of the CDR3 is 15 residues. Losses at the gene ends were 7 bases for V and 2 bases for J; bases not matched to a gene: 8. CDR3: CASTRTGGYTDTQYF. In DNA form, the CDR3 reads TGTGCCAGCACCCGAACAGGGGGTTACACAGATACGCAGTATTTT. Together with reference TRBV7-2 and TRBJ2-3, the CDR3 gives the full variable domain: GAGVSQSPSNKVTEKGKDVELRCDPISGHTALYWYRQSLGQGLEFLIYFQGNSAPDKSGLPSDRFSAERTGGSVSTLTIQRTQQEDSAVYLCASTRTGGYTDTQYFGPGTRLTVL.

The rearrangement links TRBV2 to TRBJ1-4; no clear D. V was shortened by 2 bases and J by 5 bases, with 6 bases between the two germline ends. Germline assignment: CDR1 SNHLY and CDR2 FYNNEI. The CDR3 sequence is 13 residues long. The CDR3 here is CASSEPENEKLFF. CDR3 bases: TGTGCCAGCAGTGAACCGGAGAATGAAAAACTGTTTTTT.

The CDR3 spells CASSEGTGDFRETEAFF. DNA of the CDR3: TGTGCCAGCAGTGAAGGGACAGGGGATTTTCGGGAAACTGAAGCTTTCTTT. The chain combines TRBV6-1 with TRBJ1-1, with 9 bases that match TRBD1. Germline assignment: CDR1 MNHNS and CDR2 SASEGT. This CDR3 has 17 amino acids. V lost 1 base and J lost 5; bases outside the gene matches: 11.

In nucleotides, the CDR3 is TGTGCCAGCAGCCCCGGGACAGGGTACAATGAGCAGTTCTTC. The encoded protein is CASSPGTGYNEQFF. The chain uses TRBV13 and TRBJ2-1; TRBD1 matches at 9 bases. This CDR3 has 14 amino acids. J was trimmed by 4 bases and V by 5 bases; bases with no gene match: 3. Germline loops: CDR1 PRHDT, CDR2 FYEKMQ (reference sequence).

CDR3 amino acids: CASSLFDNSPLHF. The CDR3 DNA reads as TGTGCCAGCAGCTTGTTCGATAATTCACCCCTCCACTTT. The rearrangement uses TRBV5-5 and TRBJ1-6; D is uncertain. The CDR3 has 13 residues. Germline values: CDR1 SGHKS, CDR2 YYEKEE (reference sequence). Deletions cut 1 base from V and 5 bases from J, with 4 bases between.

CDR3 bases: TGTGCCACCACCCCTCGGCCAGGGTTCCTACCGCTCTATGGCTACACCTTC. Amino acids: CATTPRPGFLPLYGYTF. The genes are TRBV24-1 and TRBJ1-2, with D possibly matching TRBD1 (5 bases). V lost 8 bases to trimming and J lost 4 bases, with 25 bases between them. Germline assignment: CDR1 KGHDR and CDR2 SFDVKD. The CDR3 is made up of 17 amino acids.

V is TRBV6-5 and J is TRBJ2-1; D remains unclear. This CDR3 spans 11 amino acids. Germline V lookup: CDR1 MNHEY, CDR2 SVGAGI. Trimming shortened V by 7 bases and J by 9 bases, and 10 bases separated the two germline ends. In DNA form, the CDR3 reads TGTGCCAGCACTCTACGCGGTGAGCAGTTCTTC. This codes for CASTLRGEQFF.

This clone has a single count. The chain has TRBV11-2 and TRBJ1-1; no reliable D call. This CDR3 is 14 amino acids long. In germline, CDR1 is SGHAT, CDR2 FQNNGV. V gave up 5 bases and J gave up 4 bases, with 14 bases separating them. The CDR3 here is CASSPTTVGTEAFF. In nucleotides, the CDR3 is TGTGCCAGCAGCCCAACCACGGTCGGCACTGAAGCTTTCTTT.

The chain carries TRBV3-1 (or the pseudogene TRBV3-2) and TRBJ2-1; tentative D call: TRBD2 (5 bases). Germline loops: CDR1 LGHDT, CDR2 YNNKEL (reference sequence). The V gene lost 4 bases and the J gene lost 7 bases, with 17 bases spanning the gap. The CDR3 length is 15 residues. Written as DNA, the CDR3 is TGTGCCAGCAGCCCCCAGACTGGAGGACGAAATGAGCAGTTCTTC. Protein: CASSPQTGGRNEQFF.

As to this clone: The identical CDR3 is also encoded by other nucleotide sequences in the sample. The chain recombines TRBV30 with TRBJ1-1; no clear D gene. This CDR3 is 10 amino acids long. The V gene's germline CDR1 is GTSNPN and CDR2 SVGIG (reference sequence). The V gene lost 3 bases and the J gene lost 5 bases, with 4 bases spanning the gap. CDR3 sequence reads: CAWSQTEAFF. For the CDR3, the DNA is TGTGCCTGGAGCCAGACTGAAGCTTTCTTT.